Shown below are 24 T cell receptor beta chains from a single sample sequenced in a study of OX40 agonist ivuxolimab in advanced cancers. Generated by immunoSEQ multiplex PCR, the TCRdb table keeps only in-frame clones and is missing some. The repertoire holds about 83,000 clones, with 85% as singletons. The source was CD4+ or CD8+ T cells sorted from blood, collected in a trial of the OX40 agonist ivuxolimab. The receptor set was obtained from an adult with an advanced solid tumor such as melanoma, head and neck, liver or kidney cancer.

The gene calls are TRBV19 and TRBJ1-1; D remains ambiguous. Germline loops: CDR1 LNHDA, CDR2 SQIVND (reference sequence). The CDR3 extends over 12 amino acids. V was trimmed by 6 bases and J by 2 bases, leaving 7 bases between them. The CDR3 DNA reads TGTGCCAGTAGCGGGCGCAACACTGAAGCTTTCTTT. Its translation: CASSGRNTEAFF.

This clone was counted a single time. The rearrangement links TRBV4-2 to TRBJ2-3; no clear D gene. The germline V and J ends were trimmed by 4 bases and 4 bases, with 9 bases remaining between them. Per germline, CDR1 LGHNA and CDR2 YNFKEQ. The length of the CDR3 is 13 residues. The CDR3 nucleotides read TGTGCCAGCAGCCCCGACCAGTCAGATACGCAGTATTTT. It codes for CASSPDQSDTQYF.

This clone appeared a single time. The chain has TRBV5-1 and TRBJ2-3; D might be TRBD1 (5 bases). The V gene lost 0 bases and the J gene lost 6 bases, with 11 bases spanning the gap. The CDR3 is made up of 14 amino acids. The germline gives CDR1 SGHRS, CDR2 YFSETQ. Here the CDR3 reads CASSLVQDLDTQYF. The CDR3 DNA sequence: TGCGCCAGCAGCTTGGTACAGGATTTGGATACGCAGTATTTT.

This chain connects TRBV19 to TRBJ1-1; unclear D gene. This CDR3 is 12 amino acids long. Trimming left V 5 bases short and J 6 bases short, with 10 bases between. Germline CDR1 reads LNHDA; CDR2 reads SQIVND (reference sequence). CDR3 loop: CASSADWAEAFF. CDR3 nucleotides: TGTGCCAGTAGTGCGGATTGGGCTGAAGCTTTCTTT.

V is TRBV30 and J is TRBJ1-5, with D unresolved. Trimming pared 0 bases from V and 3 bases from J, leaving 12 bases between. Germline-derived CDR1 and CDR2 are GTSNPN and SVGIG (reference sequence). The CDR3 loop spans 15 amino acids. This chain's CDR3 is CAWSVGSNFNQPQHF. The CDR3, as DNA: TGTGCCTGGAGTGTTGGCTCGAATTTCAATCAGCCCCAGCATTTT.

The gene calls are TRBV2 and TRBJ1-2; D is ambiguous. The germline CDR1 and CDR2 sequences are SNHLY and FYNNEI. The V end lost 2 bases, the J end lost 13 bases, and 14 bases lay between the germline ends. The length of the CDR3 is 12 residues. In DNA, the CDR3 is TGTGCCAGCAGTGAAAGACGAGGGTTCCGCACCTTC. Protein: CASSERRGFRTF.

The chain couples TRBV19 to TRBJ1-1; no definite D call. V was trimmed by 1 base and J by 0 bases, leaving 3 bases between them. The CDR3 is 13 residues long. Looked up from germline, CDR1 is LNHDA and CDR2 is SQIVND (reference sequence). Here the CDR3 reads CASSIAVNTEAFF. The CDR3 region has the DNA TGTGCCAGTAGTATAGCTGTGAACACTGAAGCTTTCTTT.

The rearrangement links TRBV4-3 to TRBJ1-1, with TRBD1 as a possible D gene (5 bases). Trimming took 6 bases from V and 5 from J, leaving 13 bases between them. This CDR3 comprises 13 residues. Germline V CDR1 and CDR2: LGHNA, YSLEER. CDR3 DNA sequence: TGCGCCAGCAGAGGGACGGCCCAAACTGAAGCTTTCTTT. Encoded protein: CASRGTAQTEAFF.

The chain employs TRBV11-1 and TRBJ2-1; D is tentatively TRBD1 or TRBD2 (6 bases each). Germline V gene sequence: CDR1 SGHAT, CDR2 FQDESV (reference sequence). The ends were cut back, 5 bases at V and 5 bases at J, with 13 bases in the middle. CDR3 length: 14 amino acids. The CDR3 is CASSTGTLHNEQFF. The CDR3 region has the DNA TGTGCCAGCAGCACAGGGACTCTCCACAATGAGCAGTTCTTC.

This clone was seen only a few times. The sample holds other DNA sequences that translate to the same CDR3. This chain joins TRBV5-1 and TRBJ2-2; no reliable D call. This CDR3 comprises 12 residues. V shed 4 bases and J shed 2 bases, with 3 bases lying between them. Germline assignment: CDR1 SGHRS and CDR2 YFSETQ. This chain's CDR3 is CASSPNTGELFF. DNA of the CDR3: TGCGCCAGCAGCCCCAACACCGGGGAGCTGTTTTTT.

The V gene is TRBV11-1, the J gene TRBJ2-2, with D tentatively TRBD2 (5 bases). The V end was cut by 7 bases, the J end by 4 bases, with 16 bases between. This CDR3 is 15 amino acids long. The germline CDR1 and CDR2 sequences are SGHAT and FQDESV (reference sequence). The CDR3 bases are TGTGCCAGCAAGCTTCAAGGGAGTGCCACCGGGGAGCTGTTTTTT. Protein product: CASKLQGSATGELFF.

This clone was seen more than once but under ten times. The genes are TRBV28 and TRBJ1-5; tentative D call: TRBD1 (6 bases). CDR3 size: 14 residues. The V gene's germline CDR1 is MDHEN and CDR2 SYDVKM. With 10 bases removed from V and 5 bases from J, the gap between germline ends came to 18 bases. As DNA, the CDR3 is TGTGCCACCCCCGGCAGGGGTGGTGATCAGCCCCAGCATTTT. It encodes CATPGRGGDQPQHF.

The J gene is TRBJ1-2, the V gene TRBV27, with D perhaps matching TRBD1 (6 bases). Between the trimmed V and J ends, which lost 6 bases and 6 bases, there was a span of 14 bases. Germline V lookup: CDR1 MNHEY, CDR2 SMNVEV (reference sequence). The length of the CDR3 is 13 residues. The CDR3 DNA follows: TGTGCCAGCAGCTATACAGGGACCCATGGCTACACCTTC. It is translated as CASSYTGTHGYTF.

V is TRBV21-1 and J is TRBJ2-7; whether TRBD2, the table's D call, matches the DNA was not checked. TRBV21-1 is a pseudogene segment. The CDR3 loop spans 11 amino acids. The CDR3 region has the DNA TGTGCCAGCAGCCTCCTCTGCGAGCAGTACTTC. Its protein is CASSLLCEQYF.

This clone has a single count. The chain links TRBV14 to TRBJ2-3, with D maybe TRBD2 (6 bases). CDR3 size: 20 residues. Between the trimmed V and J ends, which lost 1 base and 0 bases, there was a span of 23 bases. Germline CDR1 reads SGHDN; CDR2 reads FVKESK. The CDR3, as DNA: TGTGCCAGCAGCCAAGTGGGTTTCCTTCGGGGGAGCCTGAGCACAGATACGCAGTATTTT. It encodes CASSQVGFLRGSLSTDTQYF.

The J gene is TRBJ2-3, the V gene TRBV11-1, with D possibly being TRBD2 (6 bases). The CDR3 totals 15 residues. Germline loops: CDR1 SGHAT, CDR2 FQDESV (reference sequence). V lost 7 bases to trimming and J lost 2 bases, with 16 bases between them. CDR3: CASTSGGLLTDTQYF. The CDR3 nucleotides are TGTGCCAGCACCTCCGGGGGTTTACTCACAGATACGCAGTATTTT.

V usage is TRBV6-5 and J usage is TRBJ1-6, with 11 bases identical to TRBD1. The CDR3 has 14 amino acids. V dropped 6 bases and J dropped 10; count of bases not matched to a gene: 5. Germline V CDR1 and CDR2: MNHEY, SVGAGI. CDR3 in DNA: TGTGCCAGCAGCTCCCGGACAGGGGGCTCACCCCTCCACTTT. Translation: CASSSRTGGSPLHF.

The gene calls are TRBV30 and TRBJ2-7; weak D call: TRBD2 (5 bases). The CDR3 loop spans 16 amino acids. V was shortened by 0 bases and J by 2 bases, with 17 bases between the two germline ends. Germline V gene lookup returns CDR1 GTSNPN and CDR2 SVGIG (reference sequence). CDR3 residues: CAWSVLGGQKTYEQYF. The CDR3 DNA reads as TGTGCCTGGAGTGTATTAGGAGGCCAAAAGACCTACGAGCAGTACTTC.

This rearrangement joins TRBV6-6 to TRBJ2-7; 8 bases align to TRBD1. The CDR3 is made up of 14 amino acids. The junction had 8 bases not matched to a gene; V was cut back by 4 bases and J by 6 bases. Germline CDR1 reads MNHNY; CDR2 reads SVGAGI (reference sequence). CDR3 protein: CASSSRTGQAEQYF. In DNA form, the CDR3 reads TGTGCCAGCAGTTCTAGGACAGGGCAGGCCGAGCAGTACTTC.

The V gene is TRBV27, the J gene TRBJ2-6, with D tentatively TRBD2 (5 bases). The germline gives CDR1 MNHEY, CDR2 SMNVEV (reference sequence). This CDR3 spans 16 amino acids. V was trimmed by 7 bases and J by 1 base, leaving 14 bases between them. The CDR3 bases are TGTGCCAGCAAAGGACTCTCGGGTTCTGGGGCCAACGTCCTGACTTTC. Protein sequence: CASKGLSGSGANVLTF.

This chain joins TRBV7-5 and TRBJ2-1; TRBD1 is the table's D call, not checked against the DNA. TRBV7-5 has pseudogene status. This CDR3 is 17 amino acids long. The CDR3 DNA is TGTGCCAGAAGCTTAGCGACACAGAACAGCTCCTACAATGAGCAGTTCTTC. Its translation is CARSLATQNSSYNEQFF.

CDR3 bases: TGTGCCAGCTCACCCTCCGGGGCATATAATTCACCCCTCCACTTT. Amino acids: CASSPSGAYNSPLHF. The rearrangement joins TRBV18 to TRBJ1-6; TRBD1 might be the D (5 bases). V was pared by 3 bases and J by 4 bases, with 10 bases between. CDR1 is KGHSH, CDR2 LQKENI, per germline. This CDR3 is 15 amino acids long. Looking up the rest from reference TRBV18 and TRBJ1-6 gives the full variable domain: NAGVMQNPRHLVRRRGQEARLRCSPMKGHSHVYWYRQLPEEGLKFMVYLQKENIIDESGMPKERFSAEFPKEGPSILRIQQVVRGDSAAYFCASSPSGAYNSPLHFGNGTRLTVT.

The V call is TRBV18, the J call TRBJ2-7, with TRBD1 matching 8 bases. V gave up 3 bases and J gave up 5 bases; unmatched junction bases: 6. CDR3 length: 14 residues. Per the germline V gene, CDR1 is KGHSH and CDR2 is LQKENI. The CDR3 region has the DNA TGTGCCAGCTCACCTGGACAGGGAGGAAACGAGCAGTACTTC. Translation gives CASSPGQGGNEQYF.

The chain combines TRBV19 with TRBJ2-7; D may be TRBD1 or TRBD2 (5 bases each). The CDR3 runs to 15 residues. CDR1 is LNHDA and CDR2 is SQIVND in the germline V gene (reference sequence). V shed 5 bases and J shed 6 bases, with 20 bases lying between them. The CDR3 DNA follows: TGTGCCAGTAGTGCAACCGGGACCACAGCAACCGAGCAGTACTTC. The encoded protein is CASSATGTTATEQYF.